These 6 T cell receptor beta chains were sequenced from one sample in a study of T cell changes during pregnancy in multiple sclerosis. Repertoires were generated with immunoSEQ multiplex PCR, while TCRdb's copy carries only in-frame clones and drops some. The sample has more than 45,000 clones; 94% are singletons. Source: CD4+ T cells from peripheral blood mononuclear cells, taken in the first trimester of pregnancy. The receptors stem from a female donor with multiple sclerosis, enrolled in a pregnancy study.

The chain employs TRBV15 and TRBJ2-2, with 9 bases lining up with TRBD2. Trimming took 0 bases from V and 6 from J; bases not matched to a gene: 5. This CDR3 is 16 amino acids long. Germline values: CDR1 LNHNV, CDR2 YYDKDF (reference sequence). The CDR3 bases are TGTGCCACCAGCAGAGACCGCGGGGGGGCATCCGGGGAGCTGTTTTTT. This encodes CATSRDRGGASGELFF.

The CDR3 region is CASSLDRVNYGYTF. The CDR3 nucleotides are TGTGCCAGCAGCCTGGACAGGGTTAACTATGGCTACACCTTC. V usage is TRBV6-1 and J usage is TRBJ1-2; 8 bases agree with TRBD1. Trimming at V came to 6 bases and at J to 1 base, leaving 4 bases not matched to a gene. The CDR3 length is 14 residues. Looked up from germline, CDR1 is MNHNS and CDR2 is SASEGT.

The CDR3: CASSQERDRHEQYF. Written as DNA, the CDR3 is TGCGCCAGCAGCCAAGAGAGAGATCGTCACGAGCAGTACTTC. This chain joins TRBV4-1 and TRBJ2-7, with unresolved D. The V gene's germline CDR1 is MGHRA and CDR2 YSYEKL. Deletions cut 0 bases from V and 5 bases from J, with 11 bases between. This CDR3 is 14 amino acids long.

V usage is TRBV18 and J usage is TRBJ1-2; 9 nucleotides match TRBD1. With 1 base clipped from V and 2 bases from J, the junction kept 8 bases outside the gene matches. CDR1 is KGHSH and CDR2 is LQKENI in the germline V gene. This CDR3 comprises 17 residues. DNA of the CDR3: TGTGCCAGCTCACCACTCCAACAGGGGGCCGGGAACTATGGCTACACCTTC. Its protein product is CASSPLQQGAGNYGYTF.

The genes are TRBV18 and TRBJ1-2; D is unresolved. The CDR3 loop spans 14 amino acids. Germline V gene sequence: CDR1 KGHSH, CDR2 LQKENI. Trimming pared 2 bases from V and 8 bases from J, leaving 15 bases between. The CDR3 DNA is TGTGCCAGCTCACCAAACCATTACAGTGGGGGCTACACCTTC. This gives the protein CASSPNHYSGGYTF. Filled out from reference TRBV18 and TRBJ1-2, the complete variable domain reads NAGVMQNPRHLVRRRGQEARLRCSPMKGHSHVYWYRQLPEEGLKFMVYLQKENIIDESGMPKERFSAEFPKEGPSILRIQQVVRGDSAAYFCASSPNHYSGGYTFGSGTRLTVV.

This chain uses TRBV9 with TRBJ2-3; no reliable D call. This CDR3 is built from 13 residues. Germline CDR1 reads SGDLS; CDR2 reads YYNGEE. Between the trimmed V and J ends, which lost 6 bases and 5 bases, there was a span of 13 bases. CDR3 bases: TGTGCCAGCACCCTCTTCCCCGGAGATACGCAGTATTTT. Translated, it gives CASTLFPGDTQYF. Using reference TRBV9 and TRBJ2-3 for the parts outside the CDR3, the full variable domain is DSGVTQTPKHLITATGQRVTLRCSPRSGDLSVYWYQQSLDQGLQFLIQYYNGEERAKGNILERFSAQQFPDLHSELNLSSLELGDSALYFCASTLFPGDTQYFGPGTRLTVL.